Listed below are T cell receptor beta chains from one sample, sequenced in a study of blood T cell repertoires in COVID-19. Clones were sequenced by immunoSEQ multiplex PCR, and TCRdb holds only the in-frame ones, with some missing. The sample holds around 100,000 clones, around four fifths seen once. The sequenced material came from peripheral blood. These receptors were taken from a man between 65 and 85 years old with active or convalescent COVID-19. CDR3s include the opening cysteine and the closing phenylalanine or tryptophan. The D gene is left open where the match is weak. Rows give clone size only sometimes, using once, few, many, or a class for an expanded clone.

clone size	D gene	V gene	J gene	CDR3 protein	CDR3 DNA
.	.	TRBV18	TRBJ2-7	CASSRGASSYEQYF	TGTGCCAGCTCAAGGGGCGCCTCCTCCTACGAGCAGTACTTC
.	.	TRBV7-9	TRBJ2-5	CASSWDTLGSLAQYF	TGTGCCAGCAGTTGGGACACCCTAGGTAGTCTGGCCCAGTACTTC
.	.	TRBV20-1	TRBJ2-1	CSASAGNDNEQFF	TGCAGTGCTAGTGCGGGGAACGACAATGAGCAGTTCTTC
.	TRBD1	TRBV15	TRBJ1-1	CATSRAPGTGYDEAFF	TGTGCCACCAGCAGGGCCCCCGGGACAGGGTACGATGAAGCTTTCTTT
.	.	TRBV28	TRBJ2-5	CASTGAETQYF	TGTGCCAGCACGGGTGCAGAGACCCAGTACTTC
.	TRBD2	TRBV4-1	TRBJ2-3	CASSSRRLAGGPSTDTQYF	TGCGCCAGCAGCTCTCGCAGACTAGCGGGGGGGCCAAGCACAGATACGCAGTATTTT
few	TRBD1	TRBV27	TRBJ2-7	CASSPAGTGGYEQYF	TGTGCCAGCAGTCCCGCCGGGACAGGGGGATATGAGCAGTACTTC
.	.	TRBV6-5	TRBJ1-1	CASSYSAGGRSEAFF	TGTGCCAGCAGTTACTCGGCGGGGGGGCGGTCTGAAGCTTTCTTT
.	.	TRBV4-3	TRBJ1-3	CASSQDRGPSGNTIYF	TGCGCCAGCAGCCAAGACAGGGGCCCCTCTGGAAACACCATATATTTT
once	TRBD1	TRBV30	TRBJ1-1	CAWSEGQGNTEAFF	TGTGCCTGGAGTGAGGGACAGGGGAACACTGAAGCTTTCTTT
.	.	TRBV5-1	TRBJ2-3	CASSLAGGGPRPTQYF	TGCGCCAGCAGCTTGGCCGGAGGGGGCCCCCGACCTACGCAGTATTTT
.	.	TRBV14	TRBJ2-5	CASSQLQRETQYF	TGTGCCAGCAGCCAACTCCAGCGGGAGACCCAGTACTTC
.	TRBD1	TRBV3-1/TRBV3-2	TRBJ1-2	CASSQVSGLTGRGDGYTF	TGTGCCAGCAGCCAAGTCAGCGGGCTGACAGGGCGAGGAGATGGCTACACCTTC
.	TRBD1	TRBV6-2/TRBV6-3	TRBJ1-5	CASSYPTGVLLNQPQHF	TGTGCCAGCAGTTACCCCACAGGGGTCCTACTAAATCAGCCCCAGCATTTT
.	.	TRBV7-3	TRBJ2-1	CASSLNRHNEQFF	TGTGCCAGCAGCTTAAACAGGCACAATGAGCAGTTCTTC
.	.	TRBV4-3	TRBJ1-6	CASSQTQPYNSPLHF	TGCGCCAGCAGCCAAACACAGCCCTATAATTCACCCCTCCACTTT
.	.	TRBV6-5	TRBJ2-7	CASRRQGIDEQYF	TGTGCCAGCAGACGTCAGGGGATCGACGAGCAGTACTTC
.	.	TRBV7-2	TRBJ2-7	CASSTQRVSSYEQYF	TGTGCCAGCAGCACTCAGCGGGTTAGCTCCTACGAGCAGTACTTC
.	.	TRBV5-1	TRBJ2-7	CASNTDTYEQYF	TGCGCCAGCAATACAGACACCTACGAGCAGTACTTC
few	.	TRBV4-1	TRBJ1-5	CASSLGVRNQPQHF	TGCGCCAGCAGCTTAGGAGTTCGCAATCAGCCCCAGCATTTT
.	.	TRBV2	TRBJ2-2	CASSEARQGTGELFF	TGTGCCAGCAGTGAAGCGCGGCAGGGTACCGGGGAGCTGTTTTTT
.	TRBD2	TRBV24-1	TRBJ2-2	CATRGLAGNTGELFF	TGTGCCACCCGAGGACTAGCGGGAAACACCGGGGAGCTGTTTTTT
once	.	TRBV29-1	TRBJ1-1	CSVEEADTEAFF	TGCAGCGTTGAGGAGGCCGACACTGAAGCTTTCTTT
once	TRBD1	TRBV30	TRBJ1-1	CAWSFLPGQAKNTEAFF	TGTGCCTGGAGTTTTCTACCGGGACAGGCTAAAAACACTGAAGCTTTCTTT
.	.	TRBV5-1	TRBJ1-1	CASSLAGRATEAFF	TGCGCCAGCAGCTTGGCAGGGAGGGCCACTGAAGCTTTCTTT
.	TRBD2	TRBV30	TRBJ2-6	CAWSKRGGSSGANVLTF	TGTGCCTGGAGTAAGCGGGGCGGAAGCTCTGGGGCCAACGTCCTGACTTTC
.	TRBD1	TRBV11-3	TRBJ2-1	CASSLTATGRNEQFF	TGTGCCAGCAGCTTAACTGCGACAGGGCGGAATGAGCAGTTCTTC
few	.	TRBV4-3	TRBJ2-1	CASSQELIYNEQFF	TGCGCCAGCAGCCAAGAACTAATCTACAATGAGCAGTTCTTC
.	TRBD1	TRBV30	TRBJ1-2	CAWVKQGARLYGYTF	TGTGCCTGGGTGAAACAGGGGGCGCGTCTCTATGGCTACACCTTC